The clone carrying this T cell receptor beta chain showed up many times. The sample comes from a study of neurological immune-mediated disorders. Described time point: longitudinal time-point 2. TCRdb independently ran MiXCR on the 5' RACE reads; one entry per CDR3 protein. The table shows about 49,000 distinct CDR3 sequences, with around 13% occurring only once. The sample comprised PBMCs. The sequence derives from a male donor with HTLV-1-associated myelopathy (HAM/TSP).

The CDR3 nucleotides read TGTGCCATCAGTTATAGGGACAGGGCCCTAGGGGATACGCAGTATTTT. Translation gives CAISYRDRALGDTQYF. This chain uses TRBV10-3 with TRBJ2-3, with TRBD1 identical over 9 bases. Looked up from germline, CDR1 is ENHRY and CDR2 is SYGVKD. The CDR3 contains 16 residues. Trimming removed 5 bases from V and 6 bases from J; junction bases left unmatched: 12.